What follows are 11 T cell receptor beta chains derived from one specimen sequenced in a study of blood T cells in healthy people across ages. A second roughly 6 to 11 cycle PCR used barcoded and J-beta primers. TCRdb processed the 5' RACE reads anew with MiXCR; each CDR3 protein has one entry. The sample lists some 890,000 distinct CDR3 sequences; approximately 32% were seen once. The same sample was also used in a study of T cells of mothers and their children.

What was sequenced was blood. The receptors come from a woman between 40 and 50 years old in good health.

The chain employs TRBV27 and TRBJ2-2; TRBD1 might be the D (5 bases). The ends were cut back, 3 bases at V and 3 bases at J, with 20 bases in the middle. The germline V gene has CDR1 MNHEY and CDR2 SMNVEV (reference sequence). The CDR3 is 18 amino acids. The CDR3 bases are TGTGCCAGCAGTTTGGGTTTCGACAGACGAACCGACACCGGGGAGCTGTTTTTT. Residues: CASSLGFDRRTDTGELFF.

This chain connects TRBV20-1 to TRBJ2-5; D remains ambiguous. Germline values: CDR1 DFQATT, CDR2 SNEGSKA (reference sequence). The CDR3 is 15 amino acids. V was shortened by 1 base and J by 0 bases, with 12 bases between the two germline ends. The CDR3 coding sequence is TGCAGTGCTAGAGGGGTGATCGAAGACCAAGAGACCCAGTACTTC. Translated: CSARGVIEDQETQYF.

This clonotype has only a few counts. The chain has TRBV24-1 and TRBJ2-2; D is unclear. The CDR3 extends over 13 amino acids. The V end lost 7 bases, the J end lost 5 bases, and 10 bases lay between the germline ends. Germline V gene lookup returns CDR1 KGHDR and CDR2 SFDVKD. DNA of the CDR3: TGTGCCACCAGGGAAGGGCTGACCGGGGAGCTGTTTTTT. This gives the protein CATREGLTGELFF.

This clonotype was observed at least ten times. J is TRBJ2-1 and V is TRBV2; unclear D gene. This CDR3 contains 14 residues. Germline loops: CDR1 SNHLY, CDR2 FYNNEI. V lost 7 bases and J lost 4, with 14 bases in between. CDR3 in DNA: TGTGCCAGCACAATTCTGGCAATTTACAATGAGCAGTTCTTC. This gives the protein CASTILAIYNEQFF.

V usage is TRBV7-8 and J usage is TRBJ1-5; D is unresolved. V was pared by 4 bases and J by 4 bases, with 11 bases between. The CDR3 has 14 amino acids. From germline, CDR1 is SGHVS and CDR2 FQNEAQ. This CDR3 reads CASSSRRLNQPQHF. Written as DNA, the CDR3 is TGTGCCAGCAGCTCAAGACGTCTGAATCAGCCCCAGCATTTT.

This clonotype appeared a few times. The chain is built from TRBV6-6 and TRBJ2-7; a possible D gene is TRBD1 (6 bases). Trimming shortened V by 4 bases and J by 7 bases, and 20 bases separated the two germline ends. Per germline, CDR1 MNHNY and CDR2 SVGAGI (reference sequence). This CDR3 has 15 residues. The CDR3 DNA follows: TGTGCCAGCAGTTCCCTGGGACATGCCAATCCGGAGCAGTACTTC. Its protein is CASSSLGHANPEQYF.

This clonotype appeared once. A read error may be the cause here, since a much bigger clone is one base away. This sequence joins TRBV4-1 and TRBJ1-1, with D unresolved. V was cut by 1 base and J by 11 bases, with 20 bases left in between. CDR3 length: 15 amino acids. Germline CDR1 reads MGHRA; CDR2 reads YSYEKL. The CDR3 protein is CASSQGRADRTMAFF. CDR3 sequence (DNA): TGCGCCAGCAGCCAAGGAAGGGCGGATCGAACTATGGCTTTCTTT.

This clonotype was found many times. The V gene is TRBV28, the J gene TRBJ2-7; D remains ambiguous. This CDR3 spans 13 amino acids. CDR1 is MDHEN and CDR2 is SYDVKM in the germline V gene. The germline V and J ends were trimmed by 8 bases and 2 bases, with 13 bases remaining between them. The CDR3 bases are TGTGCCAGCGGAAACACACCTACCTACGAGCAGTACTTC. Translated: CASGNTPTYEQYF.

This clonotype has just a few counts. CDR3: CASSPGGFYNEQFF. CDR3 bases: TGTGCCAGCAGCCCAGGGGGCTTCTACAATGAGCAGTTCTTC. This chain connects TRBV12-3 or TRBV12-4 to TRBJ2-1; 8 bases fit TRBD1. V was pared by 6 bases and J by 3 bases, with 4 bases of the junction left unmatched. The CDR3 length is 14 residues.

This clonotype came up a few times. J is TRBJ2-1 and V is TRBV20-1, with 8 nucleotides matching TRBD1. Germline V gives CDR1 DFQATT, CDR2 SNEGSKA (reference sequence). CDR3 size: 15 residues. Trimming cost V 3 bases and J 6 bases; bases outside gene matches: 10. CDR3 loop: CSASLDRGIINEQFF. CDR3 DNA: TGCAGTGCTAGTCTAGACAGGGGAATCATCAATGAGCAGTTCTTC.

The chain employs TRBV12-3 or TRBV12-4 and TRBJ1-2; a possible D gene is TRBD1 (6 bases). V lost 6 bases and J lost 8, with 22 bases in between. This CDR3 comprises 15 residues. The CDR3 here is CASRHSRGGSWGYTF. The DNA for the CDR3 is TGTGCCAGCAGACACAGTCGAGGGGGAAGCTGGGGCTACACCTTC.